A selection of T cell receptor beta chains follows, all from one sample in a study of beta chain features in type 1 diabetes. Libraries were prepared by immunoSEQ multiplex PCR; TCRdb keeps only in-frame clonotypes and omits some of them. The sample holds more than 250,000 clones; around an eighth are singletons and the top ten take 0.015% to 0.02%. The source material was naive CD4+ T cells from blood. The receptors here all came from a young man with type 1 diabetes. Each CDR3 is given with its conserved first and last residue. A D gene is named only where the DNA matches it firmly. Size values are once, few and many counts, or a class for expanded clones, and some rows have none.

14	TRBV11-2	NA	NA	TRBJ1-2	CASSWNRGAYGYTF	TGTGCCAGCAGCTGGAATCGCGGGGCCTATGGCTACACCTTC
13	TRBV5-5	few	NA	TRBJ2-7	CASSQATGSEQYF	TGTGCCAGCAGCCAAGCGACGGGGTCCGAGCAGTACTTC
16	TRBV30	NA	NA	TRBJ2-3	CAWVRRSYRYTDTQYF	TGTGCCTGGGTCCGTCGGTCCTACCGATACACAGATACGCAGTATTTT
13	TRBV28	few	NA	TRBJ2-3	CASSQTRPDTQYF	TGTGCCAGCAGTCAGACTAGGCCAGATACGCAGTATTTT
15	TRBV25-1	few	NA	TRBJ2-7	CASSDLTRSTYEQYF	TGTGCCAGCAGTGATTTGACAAGATCTACCTACGAGCAGTACTTC
15	TRBV28	NA	TRBD1	TRBJ2-7	CASSSIQGAGYEQYF	TGTGCCAGCAGTTCCATACAGGGGGCGGGATACGAGCAGTACTTC
16	TRBV27	NA	TRBD2	TRBJ2-1	CASSSSGLAKDNEQFF	TGTGCCAGCAGTTCCTCCGGACTAGCTAAGGACAATGAGCAGTTCTTC
14	TRBV28	NA	TRBD1	TRBJ2-1	CASSSPGTGRGQFF	TGTGCCAGCAGTTCCCCCGGGACAGGGCGCGGGCAGTTCTTC
14	TRBV6-5	few	TRBD2	TRBJ2-3	CASSYTGGRNTQYF	TGTGCCAGCAGTTACACGGGAGGTCGGAATACGCAGTATTTT
14	TRBV2	few	TRBD1	TRBJ2-2	CASRGTGFTGELFF	TGTGCCAGCAGGGGGACAGGTTTCACCGGGGAGCTGTTTTTT
17	TRBV5-1	few	NA	TRBJ1-2	CASSLGAGFISNYGYTF	TGCGCCAGCAGCTTGGGGGCAGGGTTCATCTCTAACTATGGCTACACCTTC
15	TRBV5-1	NA	TRBD1	TRBJ1-5	CASSGGQGDNQPQHF	TGCGCCAGCAGCGGGGGACAGGGGGACAATCAGCCCCAGCATTTT
14	TRBV28	NA	TRBD2	TRBJ2-1	CASRTSGRAGEQFF	TGTGCCAGCAGAACTAGCGGGAGGGCCGGTGAGCAGTTCTTC
13	TRBV15	NA	NA	TRBJ2-1	CATSGGRGTEQFF	TGTGCCACCAGCGGTGGTAGGGGCACTGAGCAGTTCTTC
12	TRBV11-2	NA	NA	TRBJ2-3	CASRLDTDTQYF	TGTGCCAGCAGACTAGACACAGATACGCAGTATTTT
15	TRBV10-3	NA	NA	TRBJ1-2	CATRPLQGTSYGYTF	TGTGCCACCCGACCACTCCAGGGGACTAGCTATGGCTACACCTTC
13	TRBV7-9	NA	TRBD1	TRBJ2-5	CASSPGTGETQYF	TGTGCCAGCAGCCCCGGGACAGGGGAGACCCAGTACTTC
14	TRBV29-1	NA	TRBD2	TRBJ2-7	CSVEDRGGLYEQYF	TGCAGCGTTGAAGATCGGGGGGGCCTCTACGAGCAGTACTTC
16	TRBV28	NA	TRBD2	TRBJ2-5	CASSSPGLAGFAAQYF	TGTGCCAGCAGTTCTCCGGGACTAGCGGGTTTCGCGGCCCAGTACTTC
14	TRBV19	NA	TRBD1	TRBJ1-5	CASSWDRDNQPQHF	TGTGCCAGTAGCTGGGACAGGGACAATCAGCCCCAGCATTTT
18	TRBV18	few	TRBD1	TRBJ2-7	CASSPHTSRTGAAYEQYF	TGTGCCAGCTCACCACACACTTCTAGGACAGGGGCAGCCTACGAGCAGTACTTC
15	TRBV7-9	NA	TRBD1	TRBJ1-1	CASSSGTGSNTEAFF	TGTGCCAGCAGCTCCGGGACAGGGTCGAACACTGAAGCTTTCTTT
14	TRBV18	NA	NA	TRBJ1-2	CASSPGTSNYGYTF	TGTGCCAGCTCACCAGGGACATCTAACTATGGCTACACCTTC
16	TRBV21-1	few	NA	TRBJ2-7	CASSPRGEKGPYEQYF	TGTGCCAGCAGCCCCCGGGGGGAAAAGGGGCCCTACGAGCAGTACTTC
15	TRBV7-3	few	TRBD1	TRBJ2-5	CASSWTGGAGETQYF	TGTGCCAGCAGCTGGACAGGGGGCGCGGGCGAGACCCAGTACTTC
15	TRBV18	NA	TRBD2	TRBJ2-5	CASSPPGRIGETQYF	TGTGCCAGCTCACCACCCGGGAGGATCGGAGAGACCCAGTACTTC
19	TRBV27	NA	TRBD1	TRBJ1-5	CASSPYPGTGLSSNQPQHF	TGTGCCAGCAGTCCCTACCCAGGGACAGGCCTTTCTAGCAATCAGCCCCAGCATTTT
13	TRBV5-1	few	NA	TRBJ2-7	CASSLGAGNEQYF	TGCGCCAGCAGCTTGGGGGCAGGCAACGAGCAGTACTTC
15	TRBV28	once	NA	TRBJ2-1	CASSGVGGSLGEQFF	TGTGCCAGCAGTGGGGTAGGGGGATCCTTGGGAGAGCAGTTCTTC